This entry concerns a single T cell receptor beta chain. These data are taken from a study of blood T cell repertoires in COVID-19. Study-wide context: The analysed material was cDNA or gDNA that came from T cells, B-cell-depleted T cells, or PBMCs.

The CDR3 spans 11 residues. Per germline, CDR1 LNHDA and CDR2 SQIVND (reference sequence). V lost 6 bases to trimming and J lost 2 bases, with 4 bases between them. In the source study's methods: Estimated nucleated cell counts came from reference gene primer amplification. TCRdb's copy holds only in-frame clones and misses some; the assay was immunoSEQ multiplex PCR. V, J and clone size derive from that table, while D and trimming were established from the DNA sequence. The sample records about 130,000 clones, around 88% being singletons. The sequence was collected from a man in his forties or fifties with acute or convalescent COVID-19. This chain joins TRBV19 and TRBJ1-1; D unclear. The sample taken for sequencing was peripheral blood. For the CDR3, the DNA is TGTGCCAGTAGGAGAAACACTGAAGCTTTCTTT. Encoded protein: CASRRNTEAFF.